This T cell receptor (beta chain) was observed in a study of OX40 agonist ivuxolimab in advanced cancers. Study summary: Participants, approximately 80% male, averaged approximately 56 years of age, ranging from about 23 to 79. Three patients, one with hepatocellular carcinoma and two with cutaneous melanoma, achieved partial responses.

Study-wide results and caveats: Nonresponders included some who also had low normalized T-cell clonal expansion. Averaging showed that CD8+ T cells had more expanded clones than CD4+ did.

Only a few counts were recorded for this clone. Its target is unknown. This CDR3 contains 13 residues. Trimming stripped 0 bases from V and 1 base from J, with 4 bases between. CDR1 is SGDLS, CDR2 YYNGEE, per germline. Using immunoSEQ multiplex PCR, the repertoire was profiled, and TCRdb retains in-frame clones only, with some absent. The data hold around 40,000 clones, with 65% to 90% observed a single time. This receptor was taken from an adult with an advanced solid tumor such as melanoma, head and neck, liver or kidney cancer. This specimen was CD4+ or CD8+ T cells sorted from blood, taken in a trial of the OX40 agonist ivuxolimab. The chain carries TRBV9 and TRBJ1-1; D call uncertain. The CDR3 sequence is CASSVGKNTEAFF. DNA of the CDR3: TGTGCCAGCAGCGTAGGGAAGAACACTGAAGCTTTCTTT. Full variable domain (missing parts from reference TRBV9 and TRBJ1-1): DSGVTQTPKHLITATGQRVTLRCSPRSGDLSVYWYQQSLDQGLQFLIQYYNGEERAKGNILERFSAQQFPDLHSELNLSSLELGDSALYFCASSVGKNTEAFFGQGTRLTVV.